This record looks at one T cell receptor (beta chain) sequence and its context. No antigen is known for it. The V and J ends lost 6 bases and 4 bases respectively, with 18 bases between them. Germline CDR1 and CDR2: KGHSH and LQKENI. The CDR3 runs to 15 residues. The entry originates in a study of response to subunit inactivated influenza vaccine. Study conclusions and caveats: Each seasonal influenza vaccination recruits few new T cells, the authors suggested.

MiXCR was run by TCRdb on the RT-PCR reads, yielding one entry per CDR3 protein. The sample has around 540,000 distinct CDR3 sequences, about 10% seen once. This clonotype originated in a man aged 50 to 60 who received an inactivated influenza vaccine. The sample in question was PBMCs from blood, obtained on the day of vaccination. The chain links TRBV18 to TRBJ1-2, with D maybe TRBD1 (5 bases). The CDR3 here is CASSAWDPNPYGYTF. The CDR3 DNA is TGTGCCAGCTCCGCCTGGGACCCTAACCCCTATGGCTACACCTTC.